Included here is one T cell receptor (beta chain) sequence, with context. Time point indicated: pretreatment peripheral blood. The sample originates from a study of PD-L1 blockade in urothelial cancer. Germline CDR1 and CDR2: KGHSH and LQKENI. The V segment lost 1 base and the J segment 8 bases; nucleotides outside the gene matches: 6. The CDR3 loop spans 15 amino acids. TCRdb's table, derived via immunoSEQ multiplex PCR, lists solely in-frame clones and lacks some. The profile shows approximately 70,000 clones, over 80% of them singletons. The rearrangement uses TRBV18 and TRBJ2-1; 9 nucleotides agree with TRBD2. Sample: PBMCs, taken around atezolizumab (anti-PD-L1) treatment. The sequence came from a woman between 70 and 85 years old with urothelial cancer. The CDR3 spells CASSPLAGALDEQFF. Written as DNA, the CDR3 is TGTGCCAGCTCACCACTAGCGGGGGCCCTCGATGAGCAGTTCTTC.